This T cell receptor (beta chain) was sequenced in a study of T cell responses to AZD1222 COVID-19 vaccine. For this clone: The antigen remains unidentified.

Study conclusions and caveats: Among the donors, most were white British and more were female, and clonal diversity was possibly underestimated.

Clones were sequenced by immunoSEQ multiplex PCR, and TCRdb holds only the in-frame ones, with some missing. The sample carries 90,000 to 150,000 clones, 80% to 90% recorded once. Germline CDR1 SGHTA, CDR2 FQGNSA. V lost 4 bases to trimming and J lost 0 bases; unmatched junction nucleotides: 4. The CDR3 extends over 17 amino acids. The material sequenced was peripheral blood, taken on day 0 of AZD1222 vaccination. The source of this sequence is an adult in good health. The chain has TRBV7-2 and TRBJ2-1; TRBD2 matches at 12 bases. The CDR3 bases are TGTGCCAGCAGCTCCCGACTAGCGGGGGCCTCCTACAATGAGCAGTTCTTC. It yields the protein CASSSRLAGASYNEQFF.